One sample yielded the 14 T cell receptor beta chains listed below, sequenced in a study of blood T cell repertoires in COVID-19. The repertoire was sequenced with immunoSEQ multiplex PCR; TCRdb's copy has only in-frame clones and lacks some. The profile shows about 280,000 clones, 75% to 90% of them singletons. The specimen was PBMCs or T cells enriched from blood (not recorded which). The source of these receptors is a woman aged 50 to 60 who had recovered from COVID-19.

V is TRBV27 and J is TRBJ1-5; TRBD1 aligns across 11 bases. The length of the CDR3 is 15 residues. Germline assignment: CDR1 MNHEY and CDR2 SMNVEV (reference sequence). The V and J ends lost 6 bases and 11 bases, in that order; junction bases with no gene match: 12. DNA for the CDR3: TGTGCCAGCAGAACCGGACAGGGGGCGCCGGGGACCCAGCATTTT. Residues: CASRTGQGAPGTQHF.

The genes are TRBV28 and TRBJ1-4; the D gene is possibly TRBD1 (5 bases). The CDR3 runs 13 residues. Looked up from germline, CDR1 is MDHEN and CDR2 is SYDVKM. Trimming removed 3 bases at V and 7 bases at J, with 9 bases between. CDR3 sequence: CASSLLQGEKLFF. The CDR3 coding sequence is TGTGCCAGCAGTTTGCTCCAGGGTGAAAAACTGTTTTTT.

J is TRBJ1-5 and V is TRBV19; 9 nucleotides match TRBD1. The ends lost 6 bases at V and 7 bases at J; junction bases unmatched: 10. The CDR3 length is 15 residues. Germline values: CDR1 LNHDA, CDR2 SQIVND (reference sequence). The CDR3 region has the DNA TGTGCCAGTAGGGAAACAGGGGGCGTCCGCCAGCCCCAGCATTTT. It specifies CASRETGGVRQPQHF.

The rearrangement joins TRBV7-9 to TRBJ2-1; the match to TRBD1 covers 7 bases. The V segment lost 5 bases and the J segment 11 bases; nucleotides outside the gene matches: 6. The CDR3 is made up of 12 amino acids. Germline-derived CDR1 and CDR2 are SEHNR and FQNEAQ (reference sequence). CDR3 sequence: CASSPRDSQQFF. CDR3 bases: TGTGCCAGCAGCCCCAGGGACAGCCAGCAGTTCTTC.

The CDR3 region is CAWASGIHDGYTF. Written as DNA, the CDR3 is TGTGCCTGGGCCTCAGGAATCCACGATGGCTACACCTTC. The genes are TRBV30 and TRBJ1-2; D unclear. The CDR3 is made up of 13 amino acids. The V and J ends lost 5 bases and 6 bases respectively, with 16 bases between them. Germline V gene sequence: CDR1 GTSNPN, CDR2 SVGIG (reference sequence).

In its sample, this clone was seen many times. The chain combines TRBV5-4 with TRBJ1-2, with unresolved D. Looked up from germline, CDR1 is SGHNT and CDR2 is YYREEE (reference sequence). The V and J ends lost 0 bases and 4 bases respectively, with 13 bases between them. There are 15 residues in the CDR3. CDR3 nucleotide sequence: TGTGCCAGCAGCTTGGGGGGAACCGAGGGCTATGGCTACACCTTC. Translation: CASSLGGTEGYGYTF. Looking up the rest from reference TRBV5-4 and TRBJ1-2 gives the full variable domain: ETGVTQSPTHLIKTRGQQVTLRCSSQSGHNTVSWYQQALGQGPQFIFQYYREEENGRGNFPPRFSGLQFPNYSSELNVNALELDDSALYLCASSLGGTEGYGYTFGSGTRLTVV.

This clone was detected only once. The chain recombines TRBV18 with TRBJ1-1; D is uncertain. V lost 2 bases to trimming and J lost 1 base, with 8 bases between them. Germline loops: CDR1 KGHSH, CDR2 LQKENI. The CDR3 spans 14 residues. The CDR3 sequence: CASSPETENTEAFF. The CDR3 DNA sequence: TGTGCCAGCTCACCAGAAACAGAGAACACTGAAGCTTTCTTT. The whole variable domain, remainder taken from reference TRBV18 and TRBJ1-1, is NAGVMQNPRHLVRRRGQEARLRCSPMKGHSHVYWYRQLPEEGLKFMVYLQKENIIDESGMPKERFSAEFPKEGPSILRIQQVVRGDSAAYFCASSPETENTEAFFGQGTRLTVV.

This clone was counted between two and nine times. The chain is built from TRBV6-5 and TRBJ2-3; TRBD1 matches 7 bases. The CDR3 runs 15 residues. The V segment lost 2 bases and the J segment 5 bases; nucleotides outside the gene matches: 7. CDR1 is MNHEY and CDR2 is SVGAGI in the germline V gene. The CDR3 sequence is CASSYGSYRGDTQYF. CDR3 sequence (DNA): TGTGCCAGCAGTTACGGGTCGTACAGGGGAGATACGCAGTATTTT.

This clone appeared a single time. This rearrangement joins TRBV6-5 to TRBJ2-7, with 11 bases aligning to TRBD2. Germline V gene sequence: CDR1 MNHEY, CDR2 SVGAGI. This CDR3 contains 13 residues. The V gene end was trimmed by 9 bases and the J gene end by 2 bases; junction bases not matched to a gene: 3. CDR3 protein: CASIAGGTYEQYF. CDR3 nucleotide sequence: TGTGCCAGTATAGCGGGGGGGACCTACGAGCAGTACTTC.

The V gene is TRBV6-5, the J gene TRBJ2-7, with 9 bases fitting TRBD1. Losses at the gene ends were 6 bases for V and 3 bases for J; bases not matched to a gene: 6. This CDR3 region has 14 residues. Germline CDR1 MNHEY, CDR2 SVGAGI. The CDR3 reads CASSQDRGLYEQYF. In nucleotides, the CDR3 is TGTGCCAGCAGCCAGGACAGGGGTCTCTACGAGCAGTACTTC.

The chain employs TRBV19 and TRBJ2-1, with 8 bases that match TRBD2. Germline CDR1 LNHDA, CDR2 SQIVND (reference sequence). J was trimmed by 6 bases and V by 3 bases; bases with no gene match: 13. The CDR3 runs to 17 residues. The CDR3 region is CASSINLAGAYGNEQFF. CDR3 DNA sequence: TGTGCCAGTAGTATTAACCTAGCGGGTGCTTACGGCAATGAGCAGTTCTTC.

The chain recombines TRBV19 with TRBJ1-2; 9 nucleotides align to TRBD1. The CDR3 length is 15 residues. V trimming: 7 bases; J trimming: 5 bases; junction bases outside the gene matches: 11. Looked up from germline, CDR1 is LNHDA and CDR2 is SQIVND (reference sequence). In nucleotides, the CDR3 is TGTGCCAGTATCGATTCCGGGACAGGGCCGTATGGCTACACCTTC. Translating it yields CASIDSGTGPYGYTF.

The chain links TRBV7-9 to TRBJ2-5; a possible D gene is TRBD1 (7 bases). Trimming took off 7 bases at V and 2 bases at J, with 23 bases between the two ends. Germline CDR1 SEHNR, CDR2 FQNEAQ (reference sequence). The length of the CDR3 is 17 residues. CDR3 coding DNA: TGTGCCAGCAACCCCGTCCCGGCAGGGGGGCAACAAGAGACCCAGTACTTC. Translating gives CASNPVPAGGQQETQYF.

Here the CDR3 DNA reads TGTGCCAGCAGCCCAAGGAGCGGGGGGGGCACCGGGGAGCTGTTTTTT. Protein: CASSPRSGGGTGELFF. This sequence joins TRBV5-4 and TRBJ2-2, with 10 bases lining up with TRBD2. Germline-derived CDR1 and CDR2 are SGHNT and YYREEE (reference sequence). CDR3 size: 16 residues. After removal of 4 bases from V and 4 bases from J, the junction contained 7 bases not matched to a gene.